The rows below give T cell receptor beta chains drawn from one sample of a study of monozygotic twins with cystic fibrosis. TCRdb keeps only in-frame clones here, not all; method: immunoSEQ multiplex PCR. The sample consists of about 24,000 clones, roughly 89% of them appearing once. Sequenced input: blood. These receptors were collected from a woman aged 25-40 years with cystic fibrosis. CDR3s include the opening cysteine and the closing phenylalanine or tryptophan. The D gene is left open where the match is weak. Rows may omit the clone size; those that give it use once, few, many or a size class.

V gene	clone size	D gene	J gene	CDR3 DNA	CDR3 protein
TRBV18	NA	NA	TRBJ1-4	TGTGCCAGCTCACCACCGTCGCGGGAAAAACTGTTTTTT	CASSPPSREKLFF
TRBV14	NA	TRBD2	TRBJ2-3	TGTGCCAGCAGCCCGAGACTAGCGGGGCCTCGGGATACGCAGTATTTT	CASSPRLAGPRDTQYF
TRBV7-8	few	NA	TRBJ2-1	TGTGCCAGCAGCTTAGTCGGGCTAGAGTATTACAATGAGCAGTTCTTC	CASSLVGLEYYNEQFF
TRBV5-1	NA	NA	TRBJ2-7	TGCGCCAGCTCCGAGGGCAGGGGCCCCTACGAGCAGTACTTC	CASSEGRGPYEQYF
TRBV19	NA	NA	TRBJ1-1	TGTGCCAGTAGTACCGTCATGGGTGGACCCTGGGAAGCTTTCTTT	CASSTVMGGPWEAFF
TRBV7-9	NA	NA	TRBJ1-1	TGTGCCAGCAGCTTTCAAGGCGGGGCGGGGACTGAAGCTTTCTTT	CASSFQGGAGTEAFF
TRBV10-1	NA	TRBD1	TRBJ2-7	TGCGCCAGCAGTGAAAGGACAGGGGGCTGGGACGAGCAGTACTTC	CASSERTGGWDEQYF
TRBV7-8	NA	TRBD1	TRBJ2-5	TGTGCCAGCAGCTTAAACAGGGGCCGGGAGACCCAGTACTTC	CASSLNRGRETQYF
TRBV7-9	NA	NA	TRBJ2-3	TGTGCCAGCAGCTTAACCCCTAGCCCGGGCACAGATACGCAGTATTTT	CASSLTPSPGTDTQYF
TRBV9	NA	NA	TRBJ2-5	TGTGCCAGCAGCTCCCGACCGGGAACCCAAGAGACCCAGTACTTC	CASSSRPGTQETQYF
TRBV4-1	few	NA	TRBJ1-1	TGCGCCAGCAGCCAAGATATGGCAGGGAACACTGAAGCTTTCTTT	CASSQDMAGNTEAFF
TRBV5-1	NA	NA	TRBJ2-3	TGCGCCAGCAGGAAGGATCCCAGCACAGATACGCAGTATTTT	CASRKDPSTDTQYF
TRBV7-8	NA	TRBD1	TRBJ2-7	TGTGCCAGCAGCTTGGAGGGGACAGGCTACGAGCAGTACTTC	CASSLEGTGYEQYF
TRBV18	NA	NA	TRBJ1-6	TGTGCCAGCTCACCCCCGGTCTCCTATAATTCACCCCTCCACTTT	CASSPPVSYNSPLHF
TRBV19	NA	NA	TRBJ1-1	TGTGCCAGTAGTATAGGGCCGACGGTGAACACTGAAGCTTTCTTT	CASSIGPTVNTEAFF
TRBV11-3	NA	NA	TRBJ2-1	TGTGCCAGCAGCTTAGCCCATTCGGCGGTGGGCAATGAGCAGTTCTTC	CASSLAHSAVGNEQFF
TRBV19	NA	TRBD1	TRBJ1-5	TGTGCCAGTAGTATTTGGGGACAGAGCAATCAGCCCCAGCATTTT	CASSIWGQSNQPQHF
TRBV7-2	NA	TRBD2	TRBJ2-3	TGTGCCAGCAGCCGAAGCGGGGGACCGGATACGCAGTATTTT	CASSRSGGPDTQYF
TRBV29-1	NA	TRBD1	TRBJ2-4	TGCAGCGTTGAAGGCATCTGTTGGGACAGGGAGTTGATCAGAAACATTCAGTACTTC	CSVEGICWDRELIRNIQYF
TRBV14	NA	NA	TRBJ1-4	TGTGCCAGCAGCCAAGCCCCCTACTGGGGGGCAACTAATGAAAAACTGTTTTTT	CASSQAPYWGATNEKLFF
TRBV5-6	NA	NA	TRBJ2-4	TGTGCCAGCAGCCGCCGTGGACTATTGGTCGTAGCCAAAAACATTCAGTACTTC	CASSRRGLLVVAKNIQYF
TRBV27	NA	NA	TRBJ2-7	TGTGCCAGCAGTTCCCCGGGGTTCCTCTCCTACGAGCAGTACTTC	CASSSPGFLSYEQYF
TRBV7-6	NA	TRBD2	TRBJ2-7	TGTGCCAGCAGCCAAGCGGCGGGGGGCGGCTACGAGCAGTACTTC	CASSQAAGGGYEQYF
TRBV2	medium-sized	TRBD1	TRBJ1-2	TGTGCCAGGGAAAGGACAGGCTATGGCTACACCTTC	CARERTGYGYTF
TRBV18	NA	NA	TRBJ1-3	TGTGCCAGCTCCCCCTGGGGACAAACTTCTGGAAACACCATATATTTT	CASSPWGQTSGNTIYF
TRBV7-9	once	TRBD1	TRBJ1-3	TGTGCCAGCAGCTATGGGACAGGCCCTGGAAACACCATATATTTT	CASSYGTGPGNTIYF
TRBV10-3	NA	NA	TRBJ1-4	TGTGCCACCTCCGGAGGGATTGGCACTGAAAAACTGTTTTTT	CATSGGIGTEKLFF
TRBV5-1	NA	TRBD1	TRBJ2-1	TGCGCCAGCAGCTCCGGGACAGGGGCCAATGAGCAGTTCTTC	CASSSGTGANEQFF
TRBV27	NA	NA	TRBJ2-4	TGTGCCAGCAGATCAGGACAGACCCTAGCCAAAAACATTCAGTACTTC	CASRSGQTLAKNIQYF
TRBV7-9	NA	NA	TRBJ2-1	TGTGCCAGCAGCTTAGCCAACATTTTATGGCCCCACAATGAGCAGTTCTTC	CASSLANILWPHNEQFF
TRBV19	NA	NA	TRBJ1-3	TGTGCCAGTAGTAACGACAGACGAGGAGAAAACACCATATATTTT	CASSNDRRGENTIYF
TRBV7-2	NA	NA	TRBJ1-1	TGTGCCAGCAGCTTATCTGGGGCGGTGGCAGAACTCGAAGCTTTCTTT	CASSLSGAVAELEAFF
TRBV7-6	NA	NA	TRBJ2-1	TGTGCCAGCAGCTTATTCGATGGGACGTGGAATGAGCAGTTCTTC	CASSLFDGTWNEQFF
TRBV29-1	NA	NA	TRBJ2-7	TGCAGCGTGTCAAGCTCCTACGAGCAGTACTTC	CSVSSSYEQYF
TRBV6-5	NA	NA	TRBJ1-2	TGTGCCAGCACCCTCTTTGGAGGGGTGAATGGCTACACCTTC	CASTLFGGVNGYTF
TRBV6-5	NA	NA	TRBJ2-2	TGTGCCAGCAACGCAATCCGTGCCGGGGAGCTGTTTTTT	CASNAIRAGELFF
TRBV6-5	once	TRBD2	TRBJ2-1	TGTGCCAGCACCCTAGCGGGGGGGCCGTATGAGCAGTTCTTC	CASTLAGGPYEQFF
TRBV5-1	NA	TRBD2	TRBJ2-7	TGCGCCAGCAGCCCGGGGACTAGCGGGACCTACGAGCAGTACTTC	CASSPGTSGTYEQYF
TRBV27	NA	NA	TRBJ1-2	TGTGCCAGCAGTCCCCTTTGGGGATATGGCTACACCTTC	CASSPLWGYGYTF
TRBV5-1	NA	NA	TRBJ1-1	TGCGCCAGCAGCTTGGCGGACCAGGTTCTAATAAACACTGAAGCTTTCTTT	CASSLADQVLINTEAFF
TRBV5-4	NA	TRBD1	TRBJ2-3	TGTGCCAGCAGCCCTCTCAAGGACAGGGTTAGTACGCAGTATTTT	CASSPLKDRVSTQYF
TRBV28	NA	TRBD1	TRBJ2-7	TGTGCCAGCAGGGCCGGGACAGGGGGCCTATACGAGCAGTACTTC	CASRAGTGGLYEQYF
TRBV6-1	NA	TRBD1	TRBJ2-7	TGTGCCAGCAGTCCTGGGACAGCCACCTACGAGCAGTACTTC	CASSPGTATYEQYF
TRBV10-3	NA	TRBD1	TRBJ2-7	TGTGCCACCTCGGTCCGGGACAGCTACGAGCAGTACTTC	CATSVRDSYEQYF
TRBV11-2	NA	NA	TRBJ1-3	TGTGCCAGCAGCTTACTGGTTGGAAACACCATATATTTT	CASSLLVGNTIYF
TRBV4-1	few	TRBD1	TRBJ1-2	TGCGCCAGCAGCTCTTCGGACAGGGTGGATGGCTACACCTTC	CASSSSDRVDGYTF
TRBV4-2	NA	TRBD2	TRBJ2-3	TGTGCCAGCAGCCCCCGGGGTGGAGCGGGGGGCACAGATACGCAGTATTTT	CASSPRGGAGGTDTQYF
TRBV5-1	once	TRBD1	TRBJ2-6	TGCGCCAGCGACTTTGGGACAGGGGTCTCTGGGGCCAACGTCCTGACTTTC	CASDFGTGVSGANVLTF
TRBV27	NA	NA	TRBJ1-1	TGTGCCAGCAGTCCCCGGAGGGGGAACACTGAAGCTTTCTTT	CASSPRRGNTEAFF
TRBV19	NA	NA	TRBJ2-2	TGTGCCAGTAGCTCCCCTGGGCGGACCGGGGAGCTGTTTTTT	CASSSPGRTGELFF
TRBV11-2	NA	NA	TRBJ2-5	TGTGCCAGCAGCTTAGCGGAGACCCAAGAGACCCAGTACTTC	CASSLAETQETQYF
TRBV5-1	NA	NA	TRBJ2-2	TGCGCCAGCAGCTTGGCACAGGGCTGGAACACCGGGGAGCTGTTTTTT	CASSLAQGWNTGELFF
TRBV15	once	TRBD2	TRBJ2-1	TGTGCCACGCAAACTAGCGGGGAGGGGTACAATGAGCAGTTCTTC	CATQTSGEGYNEQFF